This entry lists 32 T cell receptor beta chains sequenced from one sample in a study of response to subunit inactivated influenza vaccine. TCRdb used MiXCR to reprocess the RT-PCR reads, holding one entry per CDR3 protein. This table holds hundreds of thousands of distinct CDR3 sequences, 16% found once. The source material was CD4+ T cells sorted from PBMCs, sampled around 25 months after vaccination. The receptor set was obtained from a man aged 50 to 69 who received an inactivated influenza vaccine.

This clonotype was seen a handful of times. The rearrangement joins TRBV6-1 to TRBJ2-4; TRBD2 is a possible D gene (6 bases). The CDR3 spans 14 residues. The germline gives CDR1 MNHNS, CDR2 SASEGT. Trimming removed 8 bases at V and 3 bases at J, with 14 bases between. CDR3 amino acids: CASGTGVIKNIQYF. For the CDR3, the DNA is TGTGCCAGCGGGACGGGGGTTATCAAAAACATTCAGTACTTC.

V gene TRBV15 combines with J gene TRBJ2-7, with D unclear. The germline CDR1 and CDR2 sequences are LNHNV and YYDKDF (reference sequence). V was trimmed by 0 bases and J by 3 bases, leaving 12 bases between them. The CDR3 runs 15 residues. In DNA, the CDR3 is TGTGCCACCAGCAGAGATCCCATAGTAAACTACGAGCAGTACTTC. Residues: CATSRDPIVNYEQYF.

This clonotype occurred many times. This chain uses TRBV29-1 with TRBJ2-5, with 10 bases fitting TRBD1. Germline V gives CDR1 SQVTM, CDR2 ANQGSEA. CDR3 length: 15 residues. The J segment lost 2 bases and the V segment lost 6 bases, leaving 9 bases of the junction unmatched. CDR3 residues: CSVLTQGQGQETQYF. The CDR3 DNA is TGCAGCGTCCTTACTCAGGGACAGGGGCAAGAGACCCAGTACTTC.

J is TRBJ2-2 and V is TRBV19; D is undetermined. The CDR3 is made up of 13 amino acids. Trimming left V 8 bases short and J 0 bases short, with 7 bases between. CDR1 is LNHDA and CDR2 is SQIVND in the germline V gene (reference sequence). The CDR3 DNA reads TGTGCCAGTGGGCGACCGAACACCGGGGAGCTGTTTTTT. Residues: CASGRPNTGELFF.

This clonotype was seen repeatedly, ten times or more. V and J are TRBV10-3 and TRBJ2-7, with D uncertain. V lost 6 bases to trimming and J lost 2 bases, with 20 bases between them. CDR1 and CDR2 from the germline V gene are ENHRY and SYGVKD. CDR3 length: 16 residues. In DNA form, the CDR3 reads TGTGCCATCAGCGAGGTTTACGGCGGTGCCGCCTACGAGCAGTACTTC. This gives the protein CAISEVYGGAAYEQYF.

This clonotype appeared many times. The V call is TRBV9, the J call TRBJ2-6, with TRBD2 matching over 12 bases. V dropped 0 bases and J dropped 0; count of bases not matched to a gene: 7. CDR1 is SGDLS, CDR2 YYNGEE, per germline. This CDR3 contains 20 residues. Here the CDR3 DNA reads TGTGCCAGCAGCGTAGCAAGGGGACTAGCGGGTTTCTCTGGGGCCAACGTCCTGACTTTC. It is translated as CASSVARGLAGFSGANVLTF.

The chain uses TRBV20-1 and TRBJ2-1, with TRBD1 identical over 8 bases. CDR3 length: 13 residues. Germline V gene data show CDR1 as DFQATT and CDR2 as SNEGSKA (reference sequence). V lost 6 bases and J lost 4; bases outside the gene matches: 5. The CDR3, as DNA: TGCAGTGCCCGGACAGGGAGGTACAATGAGCAGTTCTTC. Translated, it gives CSARTGRYNEQFF.

In this sample, this clonotype turned up once. This chain links TRBV20-1 with TRBJ2-2, with 8 bases that match TRBD2. This CDR3 is 14 amino acids long. Germline assignment: CDR1 DFQATT and CDR2 SNEGSKA (reference sequence). V was clipped by 3 bases and J by 6 bases; unmatched bases: 6. CDR3: CSARGLVQAGELFF. The CDR3 DNA sequence: TGCAGTGCTAGGGGACTAGTCCAAGCCGGGGAGCTGTTTTTT.

This clonotype was seen only a few times. The chain employs TRBV24-1 and TRBJ2-4; no clear D gene. Trimming pared 2 bases from V and 3 bases from J, leaving 10 bases between. This CDR3 has 15 residues. From germline, CDR1 is KGHDR and CDR2 SFDVKD. The CDR3 reads CATSDSTDYKNIQYF. CDR3 in DNA: TGTGCCACCAGTGATTCGACGGATTACAAAAACATTCAGTACTTC.

This clonotype was counted between two and nine times. V and J are TRBV12-3 or TRBV12-4 and TRBJ2-5; 7 bases agree with TRBD1. The CDR3 has 15 residues. With V trimmed by 3 bases and J by 0 bases, 4 bases remained unmatched. CDR3 sequence reads: CASSFSRGYQETQYF. For the CDR3, the DNA is TGTGCCAGCAGTTTTTCCAGGGGGTACCAAGAGACCCAGTACTTC.

Note on this clonotype: Germline is not matched at one junction end, which may reflect a read error. CDR3 in amino acids: CASGFGRAAGGEQFF. The CDR3 DNA is TGTGCCAGCGGCTTTGGGCGCGCGGCAGGGGGTGAGCAGTTCTTC. V usage is TRBV5-5 and J usage is TRBJ2-1, with TRBD1 matching 7 bases. Germline V gene data show CDR1 as SGHKS and CDR2 as YYEKEE (reference sequence). The CDR3 loop spans 15 amino acids.

The chain combines TRBV15 with TRBJ2-3, with TRBD2 as a possible D gene (6 bases). Trimming shortened V by 2 bases and J by 1 base, and 16 bases separated the two germline ends. The CDR3 has 17 residues. CDR1 LNHNV and CDR2 YYDKDF come from the germline V gene (reference sequence). This chain's CDR3 is CATSRPTYGTRTDTQYF. DNA for the CDR3: TGTGCCACCAGCAGACCAACCTACGGGACTCGCACAGATACGCAGTATTTT.

This sequence joins TRBV28 and TRBJ2-2; perhaps D is TRBD1 or TRBD2 (5 bases each). CDR1 is MDHEN and CDR2 is SYDVKM in the germline V gene. There are 16 residues in the CDR3. The V end lost 6 bases, the J end lost 1 base, and 15 bases lay between the germline ends. CDR3 nucleotides: TGTGCCAGCAGCGAACCGGGACCCGGGAACACCGGGGAGCTGTTTTTT. Amino acid sequence: CASSEPGPGNTGELFF.

The chain's CDR3 is CASSQVGVGDEKLFF. In DNA, the CDR3 is TGCGCCAGCAGCCAAGTAGGAGTGGGGGATGAAAAACTGTTTTTT. This chain uses TRBV4-3 with TRBJ1-4; maybe TRBD1 (5 bases). Germline lookup yields CDR1 LGHNA and CDR2 YSLEER. Trimming shortened V by 1 base and J by 6 bases, and 12 bases separated the two germline ends. This CDR3 has 15 residues.

This clonotype turned up a few times. This sequence joins TRBV12-3 or TRBV12-4 and TRBJ1-1; TRBD1 aligns across 9 bases. V shed 1 base, J shed 5 bases, and the junction held 8 bases outside the gene matches. The CDR3 totals 16 residues. The CDR3 loop is CASSLGTQGARTEAFF. In DNA, the CDR3 is TGTGCCAGCAGTTTAGGGACACAGGGGGCAAGAACTGAAGCTTTCTTT.

This clonotype was counted many times. The rearrangement joins TRBV10-3 to TRBJ1-2; TRBD1 agrees at 9 bases. V trimming: 8 bases; J trimming: 7 bases; junction bases outside the gene matches: 5. This CDR3 comprises 12 residues. From germline, CDR1 is ENHRY and CDR2 SYGVKD. This CDR3 is CAIAGTGSGYTF. The DNA for the CDR3 is TGTGCCATCGCCGGGACAGGGTCTGGCTACACCTTC.

The CDR3 is CASSPGGILAKNIQYF. The CDR3 bases are TGTGCCAGCAGCCCGGGGGGGATACTAGCCAAAAACATTCAGTACTTC. The rearrangement joins TRBV14 to TRBJ2-4, with 8 bases that match TRBD2. The CDR3 has 16 amino acids. Germline CDR1 SGHDN, CDR2 FVKESK. The V and J ends lost 4 bases and 0 bases, in that order; junction bases with no gene match: 5.

This clonotype was counted ten times or more. The rearrangement joins TRBV20-1 to TRBJ1-5; tentative D call: TRBD1 (5 bases). Germline V gene data show CDR1 as DFQATT and CDR2 as SNEGSKA (reference sequence). This CDR3 is 14 amino acids long. V lost 5 bases and J 7 bases, leaving 18 bases between the germline ends. The CDR3 DNA is TGCAGTGCTCTTACAGGCTTGGGTGGACAGCCCCAGCATTTT. Protein: CSALTGLGGQPQHF.

This clonotype was observed at least ten times. V gene TRBV10-3 combines with J gene TRBJ1-4; a weak D match, TRBD1 (6 bases). Germline V gives CDR1 ENHRY, CDR2 SYGVKD. Trimming removed 3 bases from V and 7 bases from J, with 12 bases in between. The CDR3 is 14 residues long. The CDR3 reads CAISESGVLEKLFF. CDR3 nucleotides: TGTGCCATCAGTGAATCAGGGGTACTTGAAAAACTGTTTTTT.

This clonotype was counted between two and nine times. The chain joins TRBV7-2 to TRBJ2-1; D might be TRBD2 (6 bases). Trimming cost V 4 bases and J 4 bases, with 14 bases left between them. This CDR3 has 15 residues. Germline CDR1 is SGHTA and CDR2 is FQGNSA. As DNA, the CDR3 is TGTGCCAGCAGCTACCAACTAGGGAGGTACAATGAGCAGTTCTTC. This encodes CASSYQLGRYNEQFF.

This clonotype was observed a few times. The chain is built from TRBV9 and TRBJ2-3, with 10 bases aligning to TRBD1. Germline V gene sequence: CDR1 SGDLS, CDR2 YYNGEE. CDR3 length: 15 residues. V was clipped by 7 bases and J by 3 bases; unmatched bases: 8. The CDR3 bases are TGTGCCAGCTCCCGGGACAGGGGAGTTACAGATACGCAGTATTTT. The encoded protein is CASSRDRGVTDTQYF.

The table lists this clonotype with a few counts. The genes are TRBV12-3 or TRBV12-4 and TRBJ2-3, with unresolved D. Trimming shortened V by 2 bases and J by 4 bases, and 16 bases separated the two germline ends. This CDR3 is 16 amino acids long. The CDR3 is CASSLLATILSDTQYF. CDR3 DNA: TGTGCCAGCAGTTTATTGGCTACCATCTTGTCAGATACGCAGTATTTT.

Only a few counts were recorded for this clonotype. The chain has TRBV4-1 and TRBJ2-3; no reliable D call. Germline CDR1 and CDR2: MGHRA and YSYEKL. The CDR3 is 14 amino acids. The V end was cut by 1 base, the J end by 0 bases, with 5 bases between. The CDR3 sequence: CASSQGASTDTQYF. The CDR3 DNA is TGCGCCAGCAGCCAAGGGGCTAGCACAGATACGCAGTATTTT.

The V call is TRBV20-1, the J call TRBJ2-5, with 13 bases identical to TRBD2. Germline trimming cut 6 bases from V and 2 bases from J; bases unmatched to any gene: 12. CDR3 size: 17 residues. CDR1 and CDR2 from the germline V gene are DFQATT and SNEGSKA (reference sequence). The CDR3 region has the DNA TGCAGTGCCGGCCCGGGACTAGCGGGATTATTTCAAGAGACCCAGTACTTC. It yields the protein CSAGPGLAGLFQETQYF.

This clonotype turned up a few times. Sequence at one end of the junction differs from germline and may be a read error. The chain couples TRBV7-7 to TRBJ2-5; D possibly corresponds to TRBD1 (6 bases). Germline V gene sequence: CDR1 SSHAT, CDR2 FNYEAQ (reference sequence). This CDR3 has 14 residues. The CDR3 region has the DNA TGTGCTAGCAGCCTAACAGGGATGACGGAGACCCAGTACTTC. Its protein is CASSLTGMTETQYF.

This clonotype was observed a handful of times. This sequence joins TRBV2 and TRBJ2-1; 9 bases line up with TRBD2. The CDR3 covers 14 residues. The J segment lost 5 bases and the V segment lost 6 bases, leaving 5 bases of the junction unmatched. Germline V gene sequence: CDR1 SNHLY, CDR2 FYNNEI. CDR3 protein: CASSTGLAHNEQFF. DNA of the CDR3: TGTGCCAGCAGCACGGGACTAGCACACAATGAGCAGTTCTTC.

The table lists this clonotype with a few counts. CDR3 bases: TGTGCCAGCAGCTTCAGGGGCGAGCAGTACTTC. Amino acids: CASSFRGEQYF. This chain connects TRBV5-5 to TRBJ2-7; D possibly corresponds to TRBD1 (6 bases). Trimming left V 2 bases short and J 6 bases short, with 6 bases between. The CDR3 runs to 11 residues. The germline gives CDR1 SGHKS, CDR2 YYEKEE (reference sequence).

The sample holds a few counts of this clonotype. This sequence joins TRBV7-2 and TRBJ2-1; TRBD1 agrees at 7 bases. The V and J ends lost 5 bases and 5 bases, in that order; junction bases with no gene match: 6. The CDR3 is made up of 14 amino acids. The germline V gene has CDR1 SGHTA and CDR2 FQGNSA. CDR3 nucleotide sequence: TGTGCCAGCAGCACCCGGGACAGAAACAATGAGCAGTTCTTC. Encoded protein: CASSTRDRNNEQFF.

The V and J genes are TRBV28 and TRBJ1-1; maybe TRBD1 (5 bases). CDR1 and CDR2 (germline): MDHEN, SYDVKM. Deletions cut 1 base from V and 1 base from J, with 10 bases between. This CDR3 has 15 amino acids. CDR3 sequence (DNA): TGTGCCAGCAGTTTATTTGGGGCCTCGAACACTGAAGCTTTCTTT. This gives the protein CASSLFGASNTEAFF.

This clonotype occurred many times. The gene calls are TRBV29-1 and TRBJ1-2; the D gene is possibly TRBD1 (5 bases). Germline CDR1 SQVTM, CDR2 ANQGSEA. V shed 2 bases and J shed 8 bases, with 15 bases lying between them. The CDR3 sequence is 13 residues long. For the CDR3, the DNA is TGCAGCGTTGAACGGCCAGATCGGGGCGGCTACACCTTC. It is translated as CSVERPDRGGYTF.

The V and J genes are TRBV12-3 or TRBV12-4 and TRBJ2-1, with D uncertain. This CDR3 comprises 11 residues. Trimming stripped 8 bases from V and 4 bases from J, with 6 bases between. This CDR3 is CASLVYNEQFF. DNA for the CDR3: TGTGCCAGCTTGGTATACAATGAGCAGTTCTTC.

About this clonotype: Possible read error: a much larger clone is one base away. V gene TRBV20-1 combines with J gene TRBJ2-3, with 10 nucleotides matching TRBD2. CDR1 and CDR2 from the germline V gene are DFQATT and SNEGSKA (reference sequence). J lost 3 bases, V lost 3 bases, and 12 bases had no gene match. The CDR3 covers 17 residues. The CDR3 is CSARPLQAGGPTDTQYF. CDR3 bases: TGCAGTGCTAGGCCCCTCCAAGCGGGAGGGCCTACAGATACGCAGTATTTT.